The 27 T cell receptor beta chains listed next were all sequenced from one sample in a study of spatial heterogeneity in lung cancer. TCRdb redid the calling of the 5' RACE reads with MiXCR, one entry per CDR3 protein. The sample yields nearly 80,000 distinct CDR3 sequences, roughly 8% seen once. As to time point: sample taken at primary tumor resection. The sequenced sample was PBMCs, obtained at surgery. The receptor set was obtained from a male donor with early-stage non-small cell lung cancer.

The chain joins TRBV18 to TRBJ2-2; no clear D gene. The V end was cut by 3 bases, the J end by 0 bases, with 11 bases between. This CDR3 contains 16 residues. CDR1 and CDR2 from the germline V gene are KGHSH and LQKENI. CDR3 sequence reads: CASSPALGANTGELFF. The CDR3 bases are TGTGCCAGCTCACCGGCCCTAGGCGCGAACACCGGGGAGCTGTTTTTT. Variable domain in full (rest from reference TRBV18 and TRBJ2-2): NAGVMQNPRHLVRRRGQEARLRCSPMKGHSHVYWYRQLPEEGLKFMVYLQKENIIDESGMPKERFSAEFPKEGPSILRIQQVVRGDSAAYFCASSPALGANTGELFFGEGSRLTVL.

The table lists this clonotype with a few counts. The chain is built from TRBV20-1 and TRBJ2-7, with D tentatively TRBD1 (6 bases). Trimming took 3 bases from V and 2 from J, leaving 8 bases between them. Germline V lookup: CDR1 DFQATT, CDR2 SNEGSKA (reference sequence). The CDR3 sequence is 12 residues long. CDR3 in amino acids: CSARGAPYEQYF. The CDR3 bases are TGCAGTGCTAGGGGGGCCCCCTACGAGCAGTACTTC.

This clonotype turned up a few times. This chain joins TRBV12-5 and TRBJ2-1; TRBD2 agrees at 10 bases. The CDR3 has 14 residues. Germline lookup yields CDR1 LGHNT and CDR2 FRNRAP. The trim removed 6 bases at V and 9 bases at J, leaving 8 bases unmatched. CDR3 amino acids: CASGTLAGEGEQFF. The CDR3 nucleotides read TGTGCTAGTGGCACCCTAGCGGGGGAGGGTGAGCAGTTCTTC.

This clonotype was recorded many times. This chain uses TRBV6-2 or TRBV6-3 with TRBJ1-5; D perhaps matches TRBD1 (5 bases). The germline V gene has CDR1 MNHEY and CDR2 SVGEGT. V lost 7 bases and J 0 bases, leaving 10 bases between the germline ends. The CDR3 runs 14 residues. CDR3 sequence reads: CASTGANSNQPQHF. The CDR3 region has the DNA TGTGCCAGCACCGGGGCGAATAGCAATCAGCCCCAGCATTTT.

Only a few counts were recorded for this clonotype. The chain combines TRBV2 with TRBJ2-7; a weak D match, TRBD1 (6 bases). Germline CDR1 is SNHLY and CDR2 is FYNNEI. This CDR3 is 14 amino acids long. The V end was cut by 6 bases, the J end by 4 bases, with 16 bases between. This CDR3 reads CASRKDSVGYEQYF. DNA for the CDR3: TGTGCCAGCAGAAAGGACAGCGTGGGGTACGAGCAGTACTTC.

This clonotype was recorded at least ten times. This chain joins TRBV11-2 and TRBJ2-3; 7 positions match TRBD2. The CDR3 sequence is 16 residues long. V was clipped by 2 bases and J by 2 bases; unmatched bases: 7. Germline V gene lookup returns CDR1 SGHAT and CDR2 FQNNGV. This CDR3 reads CASSLLAALFTDTQYF. As DNA, the CDR3 is TGTGCCAGCAGCTTACTAGCGGCTCTTTTCACAGATACGCAGTATTTT.

This chain links TRBV28 with TRBJ1-5; maybe TRBD1 (5 bases). There are 13 residues in the CDR3. V gave up 7 bases and J gave up 5 bases, with 12 bases separating them. Germline CDR1 reads MDHEN; CDR2 reads SYDVKM. The CDR3 here is CASTGNFDQPQHF. The CDR3 DNA sequence: TGTGCCAGCACAGGGAACTTTGATCAGCCCCAGCATTTT.

This clonotype showed up many times. The chain has TRBV25-1 and TRBJ1-2, with D perhaps matching TRBD1 (6 bases). This CDR3 has 14 amino acids. Trimming left V 7 bases short and J 5 bases short, with 17 bases between. The germline V gene has CDR1 MGHDK and CDR2 SYGVNS. The CDR3 nucleotides read TGTGCCAGCAAGGACAGCCGACGTTATTATGGCTACACCTTC. Encoded protein: CASKDSRRYYGYTF.

In this sample, this clonotype turned up a few times. This sequence joins TRBV5-1 and TRBJ1-3; D call uncertain. In germline, CDR1 is SGHRS, CDR2 YFSETQ. The ends were cut back, 4 bases at V and 3 bases at J, with 11 bases in the middle. The CDR3 length is 14 residues. DNA for the CDR3: TGCGCCAGCAGCCTCGCCGATCGTGGAAACACCATATATTTT. Amino acid sequence: CASSLADRGNTIYF.

This clonotype was picked up a small number of times. The gene calls are TRBV4-2 and TRBJ2-5, with D possibly called TRBD1 or TRBD2 (5 bases each). Between the trimmed V and J ends, which lost 0 bases and 5 bases, there was a span of 13 bases. Per the germline V gene, CDR1 is LGHNA and CDR2 is YNFKEQ. The CDR3 spans 15 residues. The DNA for the CDR3 is TGTGCCAGCAGCCAAGACCGGGACGGGCTTGAGACCCAGTACTTC. Protein sequence: CASSQDRDGLETQYF.

This chain connects TRBV6-1 to TRBJ2-6; D not resolved. CDR3 size: 13 residues. Germline loops: CDR1 MNHNS, CDR2 SASEGT. V lost 5 bases and J 4 bases, leaving 6 bases between the germline ends. This chain's CDR3 is CASSLEGANVLTF. In nucleotides, the CDR3 is TGTGCCAGCAGTCTAGAGGGGGCCAACGTCCTGACTTTC.

This clonotype has a count of ten or more. The chain links TRBV6-5 to TRBJ2-1; 10 bases map to TRBD2. J lost 10 bases, V lost 6 bases, and 9 bases had no gene match. The CDR3 spans 14 residues. CDR1 MNHEY and CDR2 SVGAGI come from the germline V gene. This CDR3 is CASSRTSGSEEQFF. The CDR3 DNA reads TGTGCCAGCAGCCGGACTAGCGGCTCGGAAGAGCAGTTCTTC.

This clonotype turned up a few times. V gene TRBV10-2 combines with J gene TRBJ1-1, with D possibly matching TRBD1 (5 bases). V was pared by 0 bases and J by 11 bases, with 16 bases between. Germline V CDR1 and CDR2: WSHSY, SAAADI. The CDR3 runs to 14 residues. The CDR3 loop is CASSESGRPKGAFF. The CDR3 DNA follows: TGCGCCAGCAGTGAGTCCGGCAGGCCAAAGGGGGCTTTCTTT.

At least ten counts were recorded for this clonotype. This rearrangement joins TRBV6-2 or TRBV6-3 to TRBJ2-5; the D gene is possibly TRBD1 (6 bases). Germline V gene data show CDR1 as MNHEY and CDR2 as SVGEGT. The CDR3 has 16 amino acids. Trimming pared 2 bases from V and 3 bases from J, leaving 16 bases between. The CDR3: CASSYPFKTGKETQYF. For the CDR3, the DNA is TGTGCCAGCAGTTACCCTTTCAAAACAGGGAAAGAGACCCAGTACTTC.

CDR3 residues: CASSQVQTGTEKLFF. CDR3 bases: TGCGCCAGCAGCCAAGTTCAGACAGGGACGGAAAAACTGTTTTTT. V is TRBV4-1 and J is TRBJ1-4; 7 bases agree with TRBD1. Germline trimming cut 1 base from V and 8 bases from J; bases unmatched to any gene: 7. The germline V gene encodes CDR1 MGHRA and CDR2 YSYEKL. The CDR3 is 15 residues long.

CDR3: CATRFVPRMSTDTQYF. CDR3 nucleotides: TGTGCCACCCGGTTCGTGCCTCGTATGAGCACAGATACGCAGTATTTT. V gene TRBV15 combines with J gene TRBJ2-3, with D unclear. The CDR3 covers 16 residues. CDR1 and CDR2 from the germline V gene are LNHNV and YYDKDF (reference sequence). V gave up 8 bases and J gave up 0 bases, with 18 bases separating them.

This clonotype was seen repeatedly, ten times or more. CDR3 sequence: CSSDNTDTQYF. CDR3 sequence (DNA): TGCAGCTCTGACAACACAGATACGCAGTATTTT. V is TRBV29-1 and J is TRBJ2-3, with unresolved D. Trimming removed 8 bases from V and 2 bases from J, with 8 bases in between. CDR1 is SQVTM and CDR2 is ANQGSEA in the germline V gene. CDR3 length equals 11 residues.

This clonotype was recorded at least ten times. The chain couples TRBV6-2 or TRBV6-3 to TRBJ2-7; the match to TRBD2 covers 9 bases. With V trimmed by 4 bases and J by 0 bases, 10 bases remained unmatched. This CDR3 has 17 amino acids. The germline CDR1 and CDR2 sequences are MNHEY and SVGEGT. The CDR3: CASSSPRLREGSYEQYF. CDR3 in DNA: TGTGCCAGCAGTTCCCCTAGATTGCGGGAGGGCTCCTACGAGCAGTACTTC.

V and J are TRBV5-1 and TRBJ1-1; D might be TRBD1 (6 bases). The CDR3 loop spans 15 amino acids. Trimming removed 5 bases at V and 0 bases at J, with 14 bases between. CDR1 SGHRS and CDR2 YFSETQ come from the germline V gene. The CDR3 DNA reads TGCGCCAGCAGTGGCAATGGACAGATGAACACTGAAGCTTTCTTT. It is translated as CASSGNGQMNTEAFF.

This rearrangement joins TRBV4-3 to TRBJ1-2; weak D call: TRBD1 (5 bases). The CDR3 sequence is 14 residues long. Germline V gives CDR1 LGHNA, CDR2 YSLEER. The V and J ends lost 4 bases and 4 bases respectively, with 13 bases between them. This CDR3 is CASSLRQTTYGYTF. DNA of the CDR3: TGCGCCAGCAGCCTGAGACAGACTACCTATGGCTACACCTTC.

The rearrangement uses TRBV18 and TRBJ2-7; 10 nucleotides align to TRBD2. The CDR3 covers 14 residues. V dropped 3 bases and J dropped 7; count of bases not matched to a gene: 6. Germline CDR1 is KGHSH and CDR2 is LQKENI. CDR3: CASSPSSGRVEQYF. Written as DNA, the CDR3 is TGTGCCAGCTCACCTTCTAGCGGGAGAGTAGAGCAGTACTTC.

V gene TRBV7-8 combines with J gene TRBJ1-2; no definite D call. Germline V CDR1 and CDR2: SGHVS, FQNEAQ. Trimming stripped 5 bases from V and 4 bases from J, with 17 bases between. The CDR3 consists of 15 residues. This CDR3 reads CASSVGRGEGYGYTF. CDR3 in DNA: TGTGCCAGCAGCGTAGGACGTGGTGAGGGCTATGGCTACACCTTC.

This clonotype appeared many times. The genes are TRBV20-1 and TRBJ1-1; D is undetermined. V was pared by 6 bases and J by 0 bases, with 17 bases between. Germline-derived CDR1 and CDR2 are DFQATT and SNEGSKA (reference sequence). The CDR3 has 15 amino acids. The chain's CDR3 is CSAPYVGRVNTEAFF. CDR3 sequence (DNA): TGCAGTGCACCCTACGTTGGCCGTGTGAACACTGAAGCTTTCTTT.

This clonotype showed up just a few times. This chain joins TRBV6-1 and TRBJ2-1; 11 nucleotides match TRBD1. V lost 6 bases, J lost 6 bases, and 7 bases stayed unmatched. This CDR3 comprises 15 residues. In germline, CDR1 is MNHNS, CDR2 SASEGT. This CDR3 reads CASSPRDRGFNEQFF. The CDR3, as DNA: TGTGCCAGCAGCCCCCGGGACAGGGGGTTCAATGAGCAGTTCTTC.

This clonotype was seen repeatedly, ten times or more. V and J are TRBV4-1 and TRBJ2-7, with D hard to call. The germline gives CDR1 MGHRA, CDR2 YSYEKL. CDR3 size: 13 residues. Trimming took 1 base from V and 8 from J, leaving 12 bases between them. CDR3 amino acids: CASSQASYTQQYF. As DNA, the CDR3 is TGCGCCAGCAGCCAAGCTTCCTACACCCAGCAGTACTTC.

The table lists this clonotype with a few counts. The chain joins TRBV5-1 to TRBJ2-3; no definite D call. CDR3 length equals 15 residues. With 4 bases removed from V and 4 bases from J, the gap between germline ends came to 16 bases. Germline assignment: CDR1 SGHRS and CDR2 YFSETQ. The CDR3 DNA is TGCGCCAGCAGCCTCCGGGCCTCTCTCTCAGATACGCAGTATTTT. Translated: CASSLRASLSDTQYF.

The V gene is TRBV24-1, the J gene TRBJ2-1; TRBD2 might be the D (5 bases). Trimming removed 3 bases at V and 8 bases at J, with 10 bases between. The CDR3 is made up of 13 amino acids. The germline CDR1 and CDR2 sequences are KGHDR and SFDVKD. The CDR3 nucleotides are TGTGCCACCAGTGATCCCCCCGGGGATGAGCAGTTCTTC. Its translation is CATSDPPGDEQFF.